This note documents a single TCR beta chain sequence. Its antigen is currently not known. No base-level quality is on record; no much larger clone is a single base apart. This sample's time point label indicates: about 28 days (+/-7) after the second vaccine dose. AZD1222 recipients whose second dose came at about 4 weeks and those whose second dose came at about 12 weeks were combined into one group, since spike-specific TCR depth and breadth did not differ between the two schedules. Vaccinee samples came from UK trials COV001 and COV002, including a single-blind randomized controlled phase 2/3 trial of AZD1222 (ChAdOx1 nCoV-19) in healthy adults. Trial participant PBMC samples were collected at day 0 and day 28 after the second dose for TCRbeta chain sequencing. These data are taken from a study of T cell responses to AZD1222 COVID-19 vaccine (dated by TCRdb to 2020 to 2022). About the study as a whole: A total of just over 230 trial participants underwent TCR sequencing, of whom around 210 had received two doses of AZD1222 and 26 had received two doses of the MenACWY control vaccine. Trial participants were enrolled by age into 18-55, 56-69 and 70-plus year subgroups, with about 150, 28 and 57 TCR-sequenced participants respectively.

The CDR3 regions of human TCRbeta chains were analyzed by immunosequencing. From the authors' description of their analysis: TCRs in the repertoires were compared against a reference library of SARS-CoV-2-specific TCRs that had been generated with the MIRA antigen-specificity platform. Breadth was defined as the fraction of unique TCRs that were SARS-CoV-2-associated, and depth was defined as the fraction of total T cells that were SARS-CoV-2-associated. Using the MIRA data, each spike-specific TCR was assigned both to the spike region to which the TCR was reactive and to a CD4 or CD8 class. Log10-transformed breadth and depth values were compared by one-way ANOVA with Sidak's multiple comparisons tests. The clones in this table, taken by TCRdb from immuneACCESS, are in-frame only. Not every clone is retained; where verified, under half of the shortfall comes from an unresolved V gene, and the cause of the rest is unknown. V and J calls and clone size are those listed in that table; D and trimming were worked out from the DNA. Recorded for this sample are around 120,000 clones; approximately 94% of them occurred a single time. Together, the top ten hold 5% of the sample.

Findings and caveats that apply to the study as a whole: Conclusions about previously exposed vaccinees were limited because only 6 or 7 AZD1222 recipients were SARS-CoV-2 seropositive at baseline. Because no day 14 peak-response samples were available, the repertoires could be characterized only after the peak T cell response. CD4 TCRs associated with the vaccine covered the entire spike protein, and the dominant responses were in regions 160-218 and 743-854. The 56-69-year group was small, and its depth increase did not reach significance, likely because of low power. Nearly half of unique spike-specific TCRs reportedly recognized epitopes outside regions mutated in the B.1.351 and B.1.1.7 variants. After two AZD1222 doses, spike-specific TCR breadth and depth were significantly higher than at day 0 and than in MenACWY recipients. Most participants were white British and females outnumbered males, and the authors suggested that clonal diversity may have been underestimated.

Trimming removed 6 bases from V and 6 bases from J; the gene matches leave 6 bases unexplained. The CDR3 holds 14 amino acids from the cysteine to the phenylalanine. Just CDR3 DNA is preserved here, 42 bases in frame from base 1. From the germline V gene (reference sequence), CDR1 is MNHNY and CDR2 is SVGAGI. The chain is encoded by TRBV6-6 joined to TRBJ2-2; 8 middle bases align to TRBD2. The sequences come from peripheral blood, collected 28 days after the second AZD1222 dose. This receptor was taken from an adult who received the AZD1222 COVID-19 vaccine. The DNA sequence follows: TGTGCCAGCAGATCCTCGGGGGGGGCCGGGGAGCTGTTTTTT. This sequence encodes CASRSSGGAGELFF.